This T cell receptor (beta chain) was captured by sequencing in a study of human T cells and chemical hapten exposure. Via MiXCR, TCRdb re-called the RACE reads, giving one row per CDR3 protein. The profile shows some 170,000 distinct CDR3 sequences, about 27% of them singletons. Stated time point: patch test 3, about 24 weeks after DPC sensitization. Stated treatment: therapeutic diphenylcyclopropenone sensitization with weekly scalp DPC. This clonotype occurred a few times. Germline-derived CDR1 and CDR2 are SGHAT and FQNNGV. V lost 5 bases and J 4 bases, leaving 20 bases between the germline ends. The CDR3 runs to 16 residues.

This sequence was found in a young woman with alopecia areata. Some clones in this sample may be carry-over from other donors' samples. V is TRBV11-2 and J is TRBJ1-2, with D uncertain. The sequencing here drew on whole blood, taken in connection with sensitization to the hapten diphenylcyclopropenone (DPC). CDR3 bases: TGTGCCAGCAGCCGGATCTCGATAAGGGAGGGCTATGGCTACACCTTC. Translated, it gives CASSRISIREGYGYTF. The whole variable domain, filled in from reference TRBV11-2 and TRBJ1-2, reads EAGVAQSPRYKIIEKRQSVAFWCNPISGHATLYWYQQILGQGPKLLIQFQNNGVVDDSQLPKDRFSAERLKGVDSTLKIQPAKLEDSAVYLCASSRISIREGYGYTFGSGTRLTVV.